This T cell receptor (beta chain) is from a study of T-cell memory formation after mild COVID-19 (dated by TCRdb to the early 2020s). For the wider study: TCR sequence clusters from the two donors were found to be largely donor specific. In a couple of donors, T-cell clones that expanded and contracted after mild COVID-19 were tracked by sequencing TCRalpha and TCRbeta repertoires over time. Two young, previously healthy adult volunteers made up the cohort, one male and one female.

The sequencer was an Illumina NovaSeq 6000. TCRalpha and TCRbeta cDNA libraries were constructed by 5'RACE with constant-segment primers, with sample barcodes and unique molecular identifiers being introduced. RNA was extracted from every sample with Trizol reagent. Libraries were amplified in two PCR steps, with a second sample barcode and Illumina TruSeq adapters added in the second step. Sequencing of the libraries was done on an Illumina NovaSeq, producing 2 x 150 bp paired-end reads. The paper's data handling went like this. The reads were demultiplexed and collapsed into UMI-guided consensus sequences using migec v1.2.7. Using mixcr v2.1.11, the UMI consensuses were aligned to TRA and TRB V and J templates and assembled into clonotypes. A clonotype was counted as expanded or contracted only if both edgeR and NoisET called the change significant, with noise models trained on biological replicates. For edgeR calls, a false discovery rate-adjusted p below 0.01 and a log2 fold-change threshold of 1 were applied. As an exploratory analysis of dynamics, max-normalized trajectories of the 1000 most abundant clonotypes were examined with PCA combined with hierarchical clustering. Separately sequenced CD4+ and CD8+ repertoires were used to assign a CD4 or CD8 phenotype to each responding clone. TCRdb cleaned the public reads at Q25 with fastp, built clones with MiXCR and kept in-frame beta chains. Identical CDR3 protein sequences are pooled into one entry, listed with their most common genes and DNA. The V and J calls and clone size are TCRdb's, not the authors'. In all, the sample holds roughly 110,000 distinct CDR3 sequences, and over 10% of those were seen once. Together, the top ten hold around 25% of the sample.

Here is what the overall study found, with its caveats: The study included only two mild cases, and larger cohorts that include severe cases with pre-infection samples were judged to be necessary. SARS-CoV-2 specificity was not confirmed for the second-wave clones peaking on day 37. Clones contracting from day 15 to 85 had balanced CD4/CD8 phenotypes, while a second wave expanding from day 15 to 37 was biased towards CD4+. Contracting CD4+ clones were located mainly in the CM and EM memory subsets, whereas CD8+ clones were found to be enriched in EMRA. Some responding clones were found in pre-infection memory, which suggests that pre-existing cross-reactive memory T cells took part in the SARS-CoV-2 response.

A word on this clonotype: This clone's antigen is unknown. Base qualities are not at hand, and no much larger clone is one base apart.

Ficoll-Paque density gradient centrifugation was used to isolate PBMCs. Including the terminal cysteine and phenylalanine, the CDR3 comprises 16 residues. Only CDR3 DNA is held: 48 bases, read in frame from base 1. V and J are trimmed by 2 bases and 6 bases, and the gene matches miss 8 bases of the junction. Via the germline V gene, CDR1 is SGHVS and CDR2 FQNEAQ. The sequence is built from TRBV7-8 and TRBJ2-2; 8 junctional bases match TRBD2. The sequence derives from an adult woman who had mild COVID-19 (a few samples of this study predate the infection). The sample titles of this study are shuffled in the database, so cell type and time point are left out; the donor was told from shared clones. The specimen was PBMCs or a T cell subset sorted from them (not recorded which). This receptor has the CDR3 CASSLSPSGSSGELFF. DNA sequence: TGTGCCAGCAGCTTAAGTCCGAGCGGGAGTTCCGGGGAGCTGTTTTTT.